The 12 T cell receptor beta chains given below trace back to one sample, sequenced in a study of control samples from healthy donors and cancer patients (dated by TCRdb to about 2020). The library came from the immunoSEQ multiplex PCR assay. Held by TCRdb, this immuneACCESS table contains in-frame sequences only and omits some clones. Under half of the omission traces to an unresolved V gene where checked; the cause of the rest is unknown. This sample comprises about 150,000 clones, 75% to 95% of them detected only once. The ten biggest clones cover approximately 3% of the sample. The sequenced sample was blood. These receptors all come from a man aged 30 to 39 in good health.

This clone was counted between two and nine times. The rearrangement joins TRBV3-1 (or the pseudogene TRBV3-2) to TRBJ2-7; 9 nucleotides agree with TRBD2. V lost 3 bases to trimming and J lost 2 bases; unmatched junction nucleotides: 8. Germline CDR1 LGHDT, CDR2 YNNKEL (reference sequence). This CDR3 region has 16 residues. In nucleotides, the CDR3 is TGTGCCAGCAGCCAGAATCTGGGACTAGCCACCTACGAGCAGTACTTC. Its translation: CASSQNLGLATYEQYF.

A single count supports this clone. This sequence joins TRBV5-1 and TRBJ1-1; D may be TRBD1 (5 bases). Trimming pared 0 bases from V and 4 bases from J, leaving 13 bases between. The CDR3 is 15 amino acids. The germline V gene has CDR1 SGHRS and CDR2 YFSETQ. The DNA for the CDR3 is TGCGCCAGCAGCTTGGTAGGGGAGTTGGGCACTGAAGCTTTCTTT. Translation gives CASSLVGELGTEAFF. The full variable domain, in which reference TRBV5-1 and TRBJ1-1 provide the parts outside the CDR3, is KAGVTQTPRYLIKTRGQQVTLSCSPISGHRSVSWYQQTPGQGLQFLFEYFSETQRNKGNFPGRFSGRQFSNSRSEMNVSTLELGDSALYLCASSLVGELGTEAFFGQGTRLTVV.

This CDR3 is CASSLSYNFQETQYF. CDR3 bases: TGTGCCAGCAGTTTATCGTATAACTTTCAAGAGACCCAGTACTTC. J is TRBJ2-5 and V is TRBV27; D gene unclear. The CDR3 is made up of 15 amino acids. The V gene's germline CDR1 is MNHEY and CDR2 SMNVEV (reference sequence). V was shortened by 0 bases and J by 2 bases, with 10 bases between the two germline ends.

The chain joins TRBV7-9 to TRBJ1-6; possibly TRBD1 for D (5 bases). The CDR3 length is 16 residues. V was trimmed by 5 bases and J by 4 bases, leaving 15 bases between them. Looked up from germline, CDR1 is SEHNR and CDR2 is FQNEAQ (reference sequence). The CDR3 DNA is TGTGCCAGCAGCAAGGAGGGGCCCTTTTATAATTCACCCCTCCACTTT. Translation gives CASSKEGPFYNSPLHF.

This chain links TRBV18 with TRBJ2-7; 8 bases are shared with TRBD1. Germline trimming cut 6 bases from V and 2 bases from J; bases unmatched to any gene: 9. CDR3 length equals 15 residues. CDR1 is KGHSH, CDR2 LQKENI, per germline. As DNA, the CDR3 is TGTGCCAGCTCGTATGGACAGGGTCTAACCTACGAGCAGTACTTC. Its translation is CASSYGQGLTYEQYF. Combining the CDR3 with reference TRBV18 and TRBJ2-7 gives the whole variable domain NAGVMQNPRHLVRRRGQEARLRCSPMKGHSHVYWYRQLPEEGLKFMVYLQKENIIDESGMPKERFSAEFPKEGPSILRIQQVVRGDSAAYFCASSYGQGLTYEQYFGPGTRLTVT.

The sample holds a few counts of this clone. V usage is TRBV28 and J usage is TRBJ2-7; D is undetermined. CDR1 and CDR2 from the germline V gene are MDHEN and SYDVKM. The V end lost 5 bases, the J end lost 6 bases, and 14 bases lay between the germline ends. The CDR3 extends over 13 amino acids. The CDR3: CASSPDLVVEQYF. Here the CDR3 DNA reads TGTGCCAGCAGTCCCGATTTAGTTGTCGAGCAGTACTTC.

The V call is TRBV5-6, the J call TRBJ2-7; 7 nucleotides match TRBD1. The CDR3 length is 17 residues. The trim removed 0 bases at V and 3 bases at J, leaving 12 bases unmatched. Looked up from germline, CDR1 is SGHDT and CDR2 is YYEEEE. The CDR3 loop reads CASSLVAGTAILYEQYF. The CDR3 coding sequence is TGTGCCAGCAGCTTGGTTGCTGGGACAGCTATCCTCTACGAGCAGTACTTC.

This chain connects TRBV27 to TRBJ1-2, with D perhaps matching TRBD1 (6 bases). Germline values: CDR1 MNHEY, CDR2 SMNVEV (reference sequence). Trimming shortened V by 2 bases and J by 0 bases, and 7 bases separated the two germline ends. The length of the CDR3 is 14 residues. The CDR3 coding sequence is TGTGCCAGCAGTTTACAGGGGACTAACTATGGCTACACCTTC. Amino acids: CASSLQGTNYGYTF.

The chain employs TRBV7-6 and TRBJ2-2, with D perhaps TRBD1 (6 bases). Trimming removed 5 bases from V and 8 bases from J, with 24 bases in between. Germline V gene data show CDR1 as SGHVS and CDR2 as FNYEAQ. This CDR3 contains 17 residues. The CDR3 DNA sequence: TGTGCCAGCAGCCCCCAAACAGGCAGGGGATCGTCGGGGGAGCTGTTTTTT. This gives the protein CASSPQTGRGSSGELFF. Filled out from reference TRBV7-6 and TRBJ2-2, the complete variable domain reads GAGVSQSPRYKVTKRGQDVALRCDPISGHVSLYWYRQALGQGPEFLTYFNYEAQQDKSGLPNDRFSAERPEGSISTLTIQRTEQRDSAMYRCASSPQTGRGSSGELFFGEGSRLTVL.

CDR3 sequence (DNA): TGTGCCTCGGGAAGGGAGGGCACCGGGGAGCTGTTTTTT. As protein: CASGREGTGELFF. V and J are TRBV3-1 (or the pseudogene TRBV3-2) and TRBJ2-2; 7 nucleotides agree with TRBD2. The CDR3 is 13 residues long. Germline trimming cut 11 bases from V and 4 bases from J; bases unmatched to any gene: 7. CDR1 and CDR2 (germline): LGHDT, YNNKEL (reference sequence).

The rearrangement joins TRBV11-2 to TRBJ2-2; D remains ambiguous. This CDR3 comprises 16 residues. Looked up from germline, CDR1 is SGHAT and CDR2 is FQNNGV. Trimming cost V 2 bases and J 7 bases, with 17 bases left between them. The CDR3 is CASSLNFGPRSGELFF. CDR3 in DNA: TGTGCCAGCAGCTTAAACTTCGGCCCCCGGAGCGGGGAGCTGTTTTTT. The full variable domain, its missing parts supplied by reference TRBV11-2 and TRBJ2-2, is EAGVAQSPRYKIIEKRQSVAFWCNPISGHATLYWYQQILGQGPKLLIQFQNNGVVDDSQLPKDRFSAERLKGVDSTLKIQPAKLEDSAVYLCASSLNFGPRSGELFFGEGSRLTVL.

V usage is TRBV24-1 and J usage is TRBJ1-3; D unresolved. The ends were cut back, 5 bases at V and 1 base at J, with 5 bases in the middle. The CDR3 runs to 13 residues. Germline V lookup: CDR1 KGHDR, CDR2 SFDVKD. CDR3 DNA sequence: TGTGCCACCAGTGGGGTATCTGGAAACACCATATATTTT. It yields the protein CATSGVSGNTIYF.